This TCR beta chain was sequenced for a study of T-cell memory formation after mild COVID-19. Study as a whole: Largely, TCR clusters stayed within a single donor.

Study-level results: Unconfirmed was the SARS-CoV-2 specificity of second-wave clones that peaked on day 37. Mainly in CM and EM were contracting CD4+ clones; CD8+ were in EMRA. In pre-infection memory, a portion of responding clones appeared, which suggested that cross-reactive memory joined.

As for this clonotype: What it recognizes is unknown.

TCRdb reanalysed the 5' RACE reads using MiXCR and keeps one entry per CDR3 protein. The sample lists more than 450,000 distinct CDR3 sequences; about a sixth were seen once. V was shortened by 0 bases and J by 4 bases, with 12 bases between the two germline ends. The V gene's germline CDR1 is PRHDT and CDR2 FYEKMQ (reference sequence). This CDR3 is built from 15 residues. The chain recombines TRBV13 with TRBJ1-2; D ambiguous. This clonotype originated in an adult woman who had mild COVID-19 (a few samples of this study predate the infection). Cell type and time point are not known. Sequenced sample: PBMCs or a T cell subset sorted from them (not recorded which). The CDR3 DNA sequence: TGTGCCAGCAGCTTAGGGGACGGATTGTTCTATGGCTACACCTTC. Its protein is CASSLGDGLFYGYTF.